A single sample is the source of the 15 T cell receptor beta chains below, sequenced in a study of T cell changes during pregnancy in multiple sclerosis. Libraries were prepared by immunoSEQ multiplex PCR; TCRdb keeps only in-frame clonotypes and omits some of them. The sample has about 62,000 clones, 80% to 90% seen once. The material sequenced was peripheral blood, taken in the first trimester of pregnancy. The receptors originated from a female donor with multiple sclerosis, enrolled in a pregnancy study.

Details on this clone: Other DNA variants within this sample encode the same CDR3. The chain carries TRBV30 and TRBJ1-2; TRBD1 agrees at 8 bases. The CDR3 extends over 17 amino acids. Germline V gene data show CDR1 as GTSNPN and CDR2 as SVGIG (reference sequence). V shed 3 bases and J 8 bases; nucleotides not matched to a gene: 20. The CDR3 sequence: CAWSRTGHPQGRGGYTF. The CDR3 nucleotides read TGTGCCTGGAGCCGGACAGGGCATCCCCAGGGTAGGGGAGGCTACACCTTC.

This chain joins TRBV25-1 and TRBJ2-1; TRBD2 might be the D (5 bases). In germline, CDR1 is MGHDK, CDR2 SYGVNS. Trimming took off 1 base at V and 7 bases at J, with 17 bases between the two ends. The CDR3 has 16 residues. The CDR3 protein is CASSELDVGGDNEQFF. CDR3 sequence (DNA): TGTGCCAGCAGTGAATTAGACGTCGGAGGAGATAATGAGCAGTTCTTC. The whole variable domain, remainder taken from reference TRBV25-1 and TRBJ2-1, is EADIYQTPRYLVIGTGKKITLECSQTMGHDKMYWYQQDPGMELHLIHYSYGVNSTEKGDLSSESTVSRIRTEHFPLTLESARPSHTSQYLCASSELDVGGDNEQFFGPGTRLTVL.

The V gene is TRBV5-1, the J gene TRBJ2-7; D call uncertain. Trimming stripped 0 bases from V and 3 bases from J, with 7 bases between. This CDR3 comprises 13 residues. Germline loops: CDR1 SGHRS, CDR2 YFSETQ. The CDR3 DNA reads as TGCGCCAGCAGCTTGGGGCAGCGCTACGAGCAGTACTTC. It is translated as CASSLGQRYEQYF. The full variable domain, in which reference TRBV5-1 and TRBJ2-7 provide the parts outside the CDR3, is KAGVTQTPRYLIKTRGQQVTLSCSPISGHRSVSWYQQTPGQGLQFLFEYFSETQRNKGNFPGRFSGRQFSNSRSEMNVSTLELGDSALYLCASSLGQRYEQYFGPGTRLTVT.

This chain connects TRBV2 to TRBJ1-2; D is unresolved. Trimming shortened V by 1 base and J by 8 bases, and 17 bases separated the two germline ends. The CDR3 covers 15 residues. Germline CDR1 and CDR2: SNHLY and FYNNEI. For the CDR3, the DNA is TGTGCCAGCAGTGAAGGGGAGGGTCTATTGCGGGGCTACACCTTC. It specifies CASSEGEGLLRGYTF.

The CDR3: CAWSVRQNEAFF. CDR3 nucleotide sequence: TGTGCCTGGAGTGTACGACAGAATGAAGCTTTCTTT. The chain uses TRBV30 and TRBJ1-1, with D maybe TRBD1 (5 bases). Between the trimmed V and J ends, which lost 0 bases and 7 bases, there was a span of 9 bases. Per the germline V gene, CDR1 is GTSNPN and CDR2 is SVGIG (reference sequence). This CDR3 spans 12 amino acids.

The chain links TRBV7-9 to TRBJ2-7, with D possibly matching TRBD2 (6 bases). The germline V gene encodes CDR1 SEHNR and CDR2 FQNEAQ (reference sequence). There are 14 residues in the CDR3. Trimming left V 2 bases short and J 1 base short, with 9 bases between. The DNA of the CDR3 is TGTGCCAGCAGCTTATCGGGGGTTTCCTACGAGCAGTACTTC. It translates to CASSLSGVSYEQYF.

The chain uses TRBV5-1 and TRBJ2-2; 7 bases are shared with TRBD1. V gave up 0 bases and J gave up 7 bases; unmatched junction bases: 6. The CDR3 has 15 residues. Per the germline V gene, CDR1 is SGHRS and CDR2 is YFSETQ. The CDR3 DNA is TGCGCCAGCAGCTTGGTTGGGACAGCAGGCGGGGAGCTGTTTTTT. Translation gives CASSLVGTAGGELFF.

V is TRBV2 and J is TRBJ2-3; unclear D gene. Germline assignment: CDR1 SNHLY and CDR2 FYNNEI. Trimming took 3 bases from V and 2 from J, leaving 9 bases between them. There are 14 residues in the CDR3. CDR3 protein: CASSDSLSTDTQYF. The CDR3 nucleotides are TGTGCCAGCAGTGACTCCCTATCCACAGATACGCAGTATTTT.

The chain joins TRBV5-4 to TRBJ2-3; TRBD2 matches 8 bases. The CDR3 is 17 residues long. Trimming took 4 bases from V and 3 from J; bases not matched to a gene: 13. Germline values: CDR1 SGHNT, CDR2 YYREEE (reference sequence). CDR3 coding DNA: TGTGCCAGCAGCCCCGCAGCGGGGGATTCGTTTACAGATACGCAGTATTTT. As protein: CASSPAAGDSFTDTQYF. Filled out from reference TRBV5-4 and TRBJ2-3, the complete variable domain reads ETGVTQSPTHLIKTRGQQVTLRCSSQSGHNTVSWYQQALGQGPQFIFQYYREEENGRGNFPPRFSGLQFPNYSSELNVNALELDDSALYLCASSPAAGDSFTDTQYFGPGTRLTVL.

V gene TRBV7-9 combines with J gene TRBJ2-7; D possibly corresponds to TRBD1 (7 bases). Trimming removed 1 base from V and 3 bases from J, with 13 bases in between. The CDR3 loop spans 15 amino acids. Germline CDR1 is SEHNR and CDR2 is FQNEAQ (reference sequence). CDR3 sequence: CASSLGGDRDYEQYF. In nucleotides, the CDR3 is TGTGCCAGCAGCTTAGGGGGGGACAGAGACTACGAGCAGTACTTC.

This chain joins TRBV27 and TRBJ2-1, with D tentatively TRBD2 (6 bases). The CDR3 contains 15 residues. V was clipped by 2 bases and J by 6 bases, with 14 bases between them. Germline CDR1 MNHEY, CDR2 SMNVEV (reference sequence). The CDR3 loop reads CASSLGGTVANEQFF. CDR3 bases: TGTGCCAGCAGTTTAGGCGGGACCGTGGCCAATGAGCAGTTCTTC.

The rearrangement links TRBV27 to TRBJ2-3; 12 nucleotides align to TRBD2. In germline, CDR1 is MNHEY, CDR2 SMNVEV (reference sequence). The CDR3 runs to 17 residues. J lost 6 bases, V lost 2 bases, and 9 bases had no gene match. The CDR3 bases are TGTGCCAGCAGTTTACTGACTAGCGGGGGAACGGGGGATACGCAGTATTTT. Its protein is CASSLLTSGGTGDTQYF.

This chain joins TRBV6-6 and TRBJ2-1; 7 nucleotides agree with TRBD1. CDR1 and CDR2 (germline): MNHNY, SVGAGI (reference sequence). V lost 4 bases to trimming and J lost 2 bases; unmatched junction nucleotides: 5. The CDR3 totals 15 residues. This CDR3 is CASSSTGIAYNEQFF. The CDR3 DNA sequence: TGTGCCAGCAGTTCGACAGGGATCGCCTACAATGAGCAGTTCTTC.

This clone was seen a handful of times. The J gene is TRBJ1-6, the V gene TRBV2; D perhaps matches TRBD1 (5 bases). The V end was cut by 4 bases, the J end by 7 bases, with 11 bases between. This CDR3 comprises 14 residues. The germline CDR1 and CDR2 sequences are SNHLY and FYNNEI. The DNA of the CDR3 is TGTGCCAGCAGTGCCCCAGGGCTCAATTCACCCCTCCACTTT. It codes for CASSAPGLNSPLHF.

J is TRBJ1-1 and V is TRBV5-8; D remains ambiguous. V shed 5 bases and J shed 1 base, with 12 bases lying between them. Germline V lookup: CDR1 SGHTS, CDR2 YDEGEE. The CDR3 has 14 amino acids. As DNA, the CDR3 is TGTGCCAGCAGGGCGGGATCGCGGAACACTGAAGCTTTCTTT. This sequence encodes CASRAGSRNTEAFF.